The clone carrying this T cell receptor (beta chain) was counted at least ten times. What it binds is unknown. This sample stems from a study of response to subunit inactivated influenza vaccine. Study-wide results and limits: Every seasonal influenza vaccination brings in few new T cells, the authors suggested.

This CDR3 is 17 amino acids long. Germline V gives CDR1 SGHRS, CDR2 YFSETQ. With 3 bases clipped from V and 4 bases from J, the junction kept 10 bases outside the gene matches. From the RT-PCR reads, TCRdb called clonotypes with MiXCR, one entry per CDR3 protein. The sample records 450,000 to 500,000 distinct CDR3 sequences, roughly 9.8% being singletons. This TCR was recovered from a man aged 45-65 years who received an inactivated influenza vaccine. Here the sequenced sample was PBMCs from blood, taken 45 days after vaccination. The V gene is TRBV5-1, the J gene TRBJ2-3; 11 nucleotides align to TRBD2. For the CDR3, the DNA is TGCGCCAGCAGCTGGGGTAGCGGGGGGGCCAAAGCAGATACGCAGTATTTT. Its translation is CASSWGSGGAKADTQYF.